Listed below are T cell receptor beta chains from one sample, sequenced in a study of T cell changes during pregnancy in multiple sclerosis. Only in-frame clones appear in the TCRdb table, and some are missing; sequencing was by immunoSEQ multiplex PCR. The repertoire holds 60,000 to 75,000 clones, with roughly 90% as singletons. The sequences come from peripheral blood, collected in the second trimester of pregnancy. All receptors come from a female donor with multiple sclerosis, enrolled in a pregnancy study. Each CDR3 is given with its conserved first and last residue. Each record gives: clone size, D gene, J gene, V gene, CDR3 DNA, CDR3 protein. The D gene is left open where the match is weak. The size of a clone is reported for some rows only, either as once, few or many, or as a class for expanded clones.

. TRBD2 TRBJ2-3 TRBV10-3 TGTGCCATCAGTCTAGCGGGAGGATCCACAGATACGCAGTATTTT CAISLAGGSTDTQYF
. . TRBJ1-3 TRBV18 TGTGCCAGCTCACGACAGGCTATTACTGGAAACACCATATATTTT CASSRQAITGNTIYF
. TRBD2 TRBJ2-3 TRBV6-5 TGTGCCAGCAGTTACTCTGGGGCGGGGGGCACAGATACGCAGTATTTT CASSYSGAGGTDTQYF
. . TRBJ2-1 TRBV9 TGTGCCAGCAGCGTTTCCCCCCAACTAATTTACAATGAGCAGTTCTTC CASSVSPQLIYNEQFF
. TRBD2 TRBJ2-1 TRBV10-3 TGTGCCATCAGTGTTGGGCGGGAGGGCCCCTACAATGAGCAGTTCTTC CAISVGREGPYNEQFF
few . TRBJ2-7 TRBV19 TGTGCCAGTAGTATCGCCTCAGGGAAGAACGAGCAGTACTTC CASSIASGKNEQYF
once TRBD2 TRBJ2-7 TRBV6-7 TGTGCCAGCAGTTACTCAGCGCATAGACTAGCGGGCCTAACCTACGAGCAGTACTTC CASSYSAHRLAGLTYEQYF
. . TRBJ1-1 TRBV6-5 TGTGCCAGCAGTTACCAGTTCAGGGCTTTCTTT CASSYQFRAFF
. TRBD1 TRBJ2-5 TRBV6-1 TGTGCCAGCAGTGAAGAAGGGACAGGGACGGAGACCCAGTACTTC CASSEEGTGTETQYF
. . TRBJ1-3 TRBV9 TGTGCCAGCAGCGTTAGGGGCATTGAGGGAAACACCATATATTTT CASSVRGIEGNTIYF
. . TRBJ1-5 TRBV7-7 TGTGCTAGCAGCTTAGCGACGGCAGGGGTTTGTAGCAATCAGCCCCAGCATTTT CASSLATAGVCSNQPQHF
. . TRBJ1-1 TRBV18 TGTGCCAGCTCACCACCGGGCAGGGAAGAAGCTTTCTTT CASSPPGREEAFF
. TRBD2 TRBJ2-1 TRBV5-1 TGCGCCAGCAGCGGGGCGAGGACTAGCGGGACCAATGAGCAGTTCTTC CASSGARTSGTNEQFF
. . TRBJ2-7 TRBV28 TGTGCCAGCAGTTTATTATACGAGCAGTACTTC CASSLLYEQYF
. TRBD1 TRBJ2-7 TRBV6-5 TGTGCCAGCACCTTGACAGGGCACGAGCAGTACTTC CASTLTGHEQYF
. TRBD1 TRBJ1-6 TRBV9 TGTGCCAGCAGCGAGGGACAGACCTATAATTCACCCCTCCACTTT CASSEGQTYNSPLHF
. TRBD1 TRBJ1-1 TRBV29-1 TGCAGCGTTGAAAAGGGCGGTCCGGACAGGGGGAGGAACACTGAAGCTTTCTTT CSVEKGGPDRGRNTEAFF
few TRBD1 TRBJ2-3 TRBV4-3 TGCGCCAGCAGCCAGGACCCGACAGGGAGTGGAGCAGATACGCAGTATTTT CASSQDPTGSGADTQYF
. . TRBJ1-1 TRBV11-2 TGTGCCAGCAGCTTAAGGTCCGCAGGTGAAGCTTTCTTT CASSLRSAGEAFF
. TRBD2 TRBJ2-1 TRBV7-9 TGTGCCAGCAGCCATTACGCGATTAGCGGGAGCTCCTACAATGAGCAGTTCTTC CASSHYAISGSSYNEQFF
. . TRBJ1-3 TRBV27 TGTGCCAGCAGACCGGAGACCCAAAACACCATATATTTT CASRPETQNTIYF
. . TRBJ2-7 TRBV28 TGTGCCAGCAGTCCGACCATACCTAGCTCCTACGAGCAGTACTTC CASSPTIPSSYEQYF
. TRBD2 TRBJ2-3 TRBV4-3 TGCGCCAGCAGCCAGCTGGGACTAGCGGGGGGATCAGATACGCAGTATTTT CASSQLGLAGGSDTQYF
few TRBD1 TRBJ2-2 TRBV19 TGTGCCTCAAAGGGACAGGGATTCGGGGAGCTGTTTTTT CASKGQGFGELFF
. TRBD2 TRBJ2-1 TRBV9 TGTGCCAGCAGCGCACTAGCGGGGGAAAACAATGAGCAGTTCTTC CASSALAGENNEQFF
. TRBD1 TRBJ1-1 TRBV29-1 TGCAGCGTCGGGGACAGGGGGCCGAACACTGAAGCTTTCTTT CSVGDRGPNTEAFF
. TRBD1 TRBJ2-1 TRBV7-3 TGTGCCAGCAGCTTAGGGACAGGGGACAATGAGCAGTTCTTC CASSLGTGDNEQFF
. TRBD2 TRBJ2-1 TRBV28 TGTGCCAGCAGTTTACTAGCGGGGGATGACAATGAGCAGTTCTTC CASSLLAGDDNEQFF
. TRBD2 TRBJ2-1 TRBV4-1 TGCGCCAGCAGCCAAGAGGCGGGGGGGAACAATGAGCAGTTCTTC CASSQEAGGNNEQFF
once . TRBJ1-2 TRBV10-1 TGCGCCAGCAGTGAGAGACTTTCTTTGGAGGGGGGGCGCCTCGGGGGCTACACCTTC CASSERLSLEGGRLGGYTF
. TRBD2 TRBJ2-3 TRBV7-8 TGTGCCAGCAGCTTAGTTCCCAGCGGGGGTGATACGCAGTATTTT CASSLVPSGGDTQYF
. . TRBJ1-3 TRBV4-1 TGCGCCAGCAGCCACCCGGGGGGACTTGGAAACACCATATATTTT CASSHPGGLGNTIYF
once TRBD1 TRBJ2-4 TRBV18 TGTGCCAGCTCACCAGTGACAGGGGGCGTGGGGACCAAAAACATTCAGTACTTC CASSPVTGGVGTKNIQYF
once . TRBJ1-1 TRBV30 TGTGCCTGGAGTGAGGCAGGGCGGGGAAGTTCTGAAGCTTTCTTT CAWSEAGRGSSEAFF
. . TRBJ2-7 TRBV27 TGTGCCAGCAGTTCGGGACAAGGGGAGTACGAGCAGTACTTC CASSSGQGEYEQYF
. . TRBJ1-2 TRBV19 TGTGCCAGTAGTACCCCAGGGAAAGCTAACTATGGCTACACCTTC CASSTPGKANYGYTF
. . TRBJ2-7 TRBV7-9 TGTGCCAGCAGCTTAGCAGCGCCTAATAGCTACGAGCAGTACTTC CASSLAAPNSYEQYF
. TRBD1 TRBJ1-1 TRBV10-3 TGTGCCGTACGACAGGGCAACACTGAAGCTTTCTTT CAVRQGNTEAFF
. . TRBJ1-1 TRBV28 TGTGCCAGCAGCCCCATGTTATTAGCGGCTACGAACACTGAAGCTTTCTTT CASSPMLLAATNTEAFF
once . TRBJ1-6 TRBV7-2 TGTGCCAGCAGCTCGGGTTCACCCCTCCACTTT CASSSGSPLHF